A selection of T cell receptor beta chains follows, all from one sample in a study of cytomegalovirus exposure and HLA in healthy donors. Profiling relied on immunoSEQ multiplex PCR, and the TCRdb table lists in-frame clones only, not all of them. This table has 95,000 to 110,000 clones, around 76% appearing once. Input material: PBMCs. These receptor sequences come from a woman aged 18-30 years in good health and CMV-seropositive. Each CDR3 is given with its conserved first and last residue. The D gene is left open where the match is weak. Rows may omit the clone size; those that give it use once, few, many or a size class.

d_call	cdr3_length	j_call	v_call	clone_size	cdr3_nt	cdr3_aa
TRBD1	13	TRBJ2-5	TRBV19	.	TGTGCCAGTACCAACAGGGGGAGGGAGACCCAGTACTTC	CASTNRGRETQYF
.	13	TRBJ1-4	TRBV12-5	.	TGTGCTAGTGGTTTGGAGGGGGATGAAAAACTGTTTTTT	CASGLEGDEKLFF
.	15	TRBJ2-7	TRBV21-1	.	TGTGCCAGCAGCCTCCAGCGGGAAGGGTCCTACGAGCAGTACTTC	CASSLQREGSYEQYF
TRBD1	17	TRBJ2-1	TRBV19	.	TGTGCCAGTAGTATAGACCCACAGGGGTCTGCTTACAATGAGCAGTTCTTC	CASSIDPQGSAYNEQFF
.	15	TRBJ2-3	TRBV5-1	few	TGCGCCAGCAGCTTAACAGGGTTCTTGTCAGATACGCAGTATTTT	CASSLTGFLSDTQYF
TRBD1	14	TRBJ1-4	TRBV14	.	TGTGCCAGCAGCAACCGGGACAGGGGTGAAAAACTGTTTTTT	CASSNRDRGEKLFF
.	16	TRBJ2-3	TRBV9	.	TGTGCCAGCAGCGTTCTTAGCGGTACTAGCACAGATACGCAGTATTTT	CASSVLSGTSTDTQYF
.	16	TRBJ2-3	TRBV7-3	.	TGTGCCAGCAGCCCAGGGGTAGATTGGAGCACAGATACGCAGTATTTT	CASSPGVDWSTDTQYF
TRBD2	15	TRBJ2-2	TRBV6-5	few	TGTGCCAGCAGTTACACTAGCGGGGTCACCGGGGAGCTGTTTTTT	CASSYTSGVTGELFF
.	15	TRBJ2-7	TRBV5-1	.	TGCGCCAGCAGCTTGGGAGGGACAAGTAGGGCCGAGCAGTACTTC	CASSLGGTSRAEQYF
TRBD1	17	TRBJ2-7	TRBV7-9	.	TGTGCCAGCAGCCCCGGGACAGGGGGCGAGTTTTTTTCCGAGCAGTACTTC	CASSPGTGGEFFSEQYF
.	14	TRBJ2-7	TRBV7-2	.	TGTGCCAGCAGCCCCCGGGTCCCCACCTACGAGCAGTACTTC	CASSPRVPTYEQYF
.	13	TRBJ1-5	TRBV2	.	TGTGCCAGCACCAGATATAGCAATCAGCCCCAGCATTTT	CASTRYSNQPQHF
.	12	TRBJ1-2	TRBV29-1	.	TGCAGCGACGGGACTCCCACGGGGGGCTACACCTTC	CSDGTPTGGYTF
.	15	TRBJ2-2	TRBV15	.	TGTGCCACCAGCAGAGGGGGAGCGAGCACCGGGGAGCTGTTTTTT	CATSRGGASTGELFF
.	15	TRBJ1-4	TRBV18	.	TGTGCCAGCTCACCTGCGCCGGGAGAAAATGAAAAACTGTTTTTT	CASSPAPGENEKLFF
TRBD1	13	TRBJ2-2	TRBV2	.	TGTGCCAGCAGAGACCAGGGGGCCGGGGAGCTGTTTTTT	CASRDQGAGELFF
TRBD1	12	TRBJ2-5	TRBV30	few	TGTGCCTTCCAATTCAGGGGGGAGACCCAGTACTTC	CAFQFRGETQYF
.	14	TRBJ2-1	TRBV7-3	.	TGTGCCAGCAGCGCATGGGCAAGTTACAATGAGCAGTTCTTC	CASSAWASYNEQFF
.	13	TRBJ1-4	TRBV2	few	TGTGCCAGCGCAGGGTCGGCTAATGAAAAACTGTTTTTT	CASAGSANEKLFF
TRBD1	15	TRBJ1-1	TRBV19	once	TGTGCCAGTAGTATAATGACAGGGGGCTTGACTGAAGCTTTCTTT	CASSIMTGGLTEAFF
.	14	TRBJ2-7	TRBV7-9	few	TGTGCCAGCAGCCCAAGGGGCAACTCCTACGAGCAGTACTTC	CASSPRGNSYEQYF
.	15	TRBJ1-2	TRBV25-1	once	TGTGCCAGCAGTGAATGGAGAGAATCCAACTATGGCTACACCTTC	CASSEWRESNYGYTF
.	17	TRBJ2-1	TRBV13	.	TGTGCCAGCAGCCGAGGCATGGGTCCTAGTTCCTACAATGAGCAGTTCTTC	CASSRGMGPSSYNEQFF
TRBD1	17	TRBJ1-1	TRBV28	.	TGTGCCAGCAGTTTACCCGGGACAGGGGGCTTATTGACTGAAGCTTTCTTT	CASSLPGTGGLLTEAFF
.	14	TRBJ2-5	TRBV6-4	.	TGTGCCAGCAGTGACTCTGAACGGGTAGAGACCCAGTACTTC	CASSDSERVETQYF
TRBD1	13	TRBJ1-5	TRBV2	once	TGTGCCAGCATGGGACAGGGCGATCAGCCCCAGCATTTT	CASMGQGDQPQHF
.	17	TRBJ2-4	TRBV28	.	TGTGCCAGCAGGATTCCCCCGGGAACCTCCGCGGTAAACATTCAGTACTTC	CASRIPPGTSAVNIQYF
.	13	TRBJ2-7	TRBV2	.	TGTGCCAGTCGCTTGGGCTCAGTCTACGAGCAGTACTTC	CASRLGSVYEQYF
TRBD2	16	TRBJ2-2	TRBV5-1	.	TGCGCCAGCAGACGGGAAGCGGGGTTGTCGGTCGGGGAGCTGTTTTTT	CASRREAGLSVGELFF
.	15	TRBJ2-1	TRBV5-4	.	TGTGCCAGCAGCTTGGTGGGGGGGCTAGTCAATGAGCAGTTCTTC	CASSLVGGLVNEQFF
TRBD1	15	TRBJ1-1	TRBV7-3	.	TGTGCCAGCAGCTCAATGTCAGGGGGCATGACTGAAGCTTTCTTT	CASSSMSGGMTEAFF
TRBD2	16	TRBJ2-2	TRBV6-5	.	TGTGCCAGCAGTTACCTAGCGGGAGGGGTTAGCGGGGAGCTGTTTTTT	CASSYLAGGVSGELFF
.	14	TRBJ2-5	TRBV29-1	.	TGCAGCTCCCGGGGGCGGGGGTTGGTTGCGACCCAGTACTTC	CSSRGRGLVATQYF
.	11	TRBJ1-1	TRBV20-1	few	TGCAGTGCCGCCTCGGACACTGAAGCTTTCTTT	CSAASDTEAFF
TRBD2	13	TRBJ2-7	TRBV7-8	few	TGTGCCAGCAGCCCGCTAGCGGTCTACGAGCAGTACTTC	CASSPLAVYEQYF
.	13	TRBJ2-7	TRBV6-6	.	TGTGCCAGCAGTTTAGAGTTGTCCTACGAGCAGTACTTC	CASSLELSYEQYF
TRBD2	16	TRBJ2-7	TRBV4-1	.	TGCGCCAGCAGCCAAGAGCCTAGCGGTAGCTCCTACGAGCAGTACTTC	CASSQEPSGSSYEQYF
TRBD2	16	TRBJ2-1	TRBV9	.	TGTGCCAGCAGCTCAAAAAGCGGGGGGGCCTACAATGAGCAGTTCTTC	CASSSKSGGAYNEQFF
.	13	TRBJ2-7	TRBV9	.	TGTGCCAGCAGCGTAGAGGAGCGCGGCGAGCAGTACTTC	CASSVEERGEQYF
TRBD1	13	TRBJ1-1	TRBV6-5	.	TGTGCCAGCATCAACAGGGGTGGGACTGAAGCTTTCTTT	CASINRGGTEAFF
TRBD1	14	TRBJ2-3	TRBV19	few	TGTGCCAGTAAGGGACAGGGCGACACAGATACGCAGTATTTT	CASKGQGDTDTQYF
TRBD2	15	TRBJ2-1	TRBV13	.	TGTGCCAGCAGCATCTCTTCGGCGGGGGACAATGAGCAGTTCTTC	CASSISSAGDNEQFF
TRBD2	14	TRBJ2-7	TRBV13	.	TGTGCCAGCAGCTTACGGGGAGGGGACTACGAGCAGTACTTC	CASSLRGGDYEQYF
.	17	TRBJ1-3	TRBV7-8	.	TGTGCCAGCAGCTACTCGGGCCCCAGGGCCTCTGGAAACACCATATATTTT	CASSYSGPRASGNTIYF
.	15	TRBJ1-3	TRBV4-1	.	TGCGCCAGCAGCCAGTCTCCGGGGTCTGGAAGCACCATATATTTT	CASSQSPGSGSTIYF
TRBD2	17	TRBJ2-2	TRBV7-9	.	TGTGCCACCGTGACTAGCGGGGGGCGAAGGAACACCGGGGAGCTGTTTTTT	CATVTSGGRRNTGELFF
.	12	TRBJ1-2	TRBV6-5	.	TGTGCCAGCAGTTTATCAGGGAATGGCTACACCTTC	CASSLSGNGYTF
.	14	TRBJ1-3	TRBV29-1	few	TGCAGCGTTAGACAGACTCTCTCTGGAAACACCATATATTTT	CSVRQTLSGNTIYF
.	13	TRBJ2-3	TRBV2	.	TGTGCCAGCAGTGATGACTCGAACGATACGCAGTATTTT	CASSDDSNDTQYF
TRBD1	15	TRBJ1-3	TRBV6-5	.	TGTGCCAGCAGTAAACAGGGGAGCTCTGGAAACACCATATATTTT	CASSKQGSSGNTIYF